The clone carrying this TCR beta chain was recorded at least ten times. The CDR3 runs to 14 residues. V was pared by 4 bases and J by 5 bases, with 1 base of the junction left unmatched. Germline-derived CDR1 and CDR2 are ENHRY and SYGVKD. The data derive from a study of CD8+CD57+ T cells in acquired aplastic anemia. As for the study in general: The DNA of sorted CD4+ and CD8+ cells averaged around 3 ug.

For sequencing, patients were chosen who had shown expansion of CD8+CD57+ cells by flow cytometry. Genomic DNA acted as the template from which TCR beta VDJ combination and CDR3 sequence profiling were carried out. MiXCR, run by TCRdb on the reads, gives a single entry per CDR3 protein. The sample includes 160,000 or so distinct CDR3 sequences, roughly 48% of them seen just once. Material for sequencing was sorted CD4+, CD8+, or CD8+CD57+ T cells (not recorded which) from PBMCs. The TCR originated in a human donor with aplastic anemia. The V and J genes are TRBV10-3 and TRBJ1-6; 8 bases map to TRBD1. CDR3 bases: TGTGCCATCAGTGCGACAGGGGATAATTCACCCCTCCACTTT. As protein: CAISATGDNSPLHF.